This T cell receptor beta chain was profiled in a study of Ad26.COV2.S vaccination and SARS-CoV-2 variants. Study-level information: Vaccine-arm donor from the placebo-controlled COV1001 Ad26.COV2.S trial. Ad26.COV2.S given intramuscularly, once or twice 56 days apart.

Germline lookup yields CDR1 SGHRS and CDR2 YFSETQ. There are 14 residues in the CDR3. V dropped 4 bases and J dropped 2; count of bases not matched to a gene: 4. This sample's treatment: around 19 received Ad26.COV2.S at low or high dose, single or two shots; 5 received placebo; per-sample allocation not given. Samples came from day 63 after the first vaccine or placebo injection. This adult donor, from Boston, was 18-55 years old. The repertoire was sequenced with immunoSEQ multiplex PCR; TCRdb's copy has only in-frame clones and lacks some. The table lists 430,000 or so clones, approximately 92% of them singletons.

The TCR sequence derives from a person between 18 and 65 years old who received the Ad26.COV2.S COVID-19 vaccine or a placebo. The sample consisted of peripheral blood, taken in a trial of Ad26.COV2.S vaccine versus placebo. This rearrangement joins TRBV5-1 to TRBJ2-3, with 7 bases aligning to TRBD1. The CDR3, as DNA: TGCGCCAGCAGCCGGGACAGAAACACAGATACGCAGTATTTT. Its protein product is CASSRDRNTDTQYF.